A single sample is the source of the 24 T cell receptor beta chains below, sequenced in a study of blood T cell repertoires in COVID-19. Clones were read by immunoSEQ multiplex PCR, and TCRdb kept only the in-frame ones, dropping some. The sample lists around 100,000 clones, just over 85% occurring once. The sample taken for sequencing was peripheral blood. Source of these receptors: a human donor in a cohort sampled during active COVID-19.

This clone was counted once. The chain combines TRBV6-6 with TRBJ2-1; D uncertain. This CDR3 contains 16 residues. The germline V gene has CDR1 MNHNY and CDR2 SVGAGI (reference sequence). V was pared by 0 bases and J by 2 bases, with 11 bases between. The DNA of the CDR3 is TGTGCCAGCAGTTACTCTACCACAATTCCCTACAATGAGCAGTTCTTC. Residues: CASSYSTTIPYNEQFF.

The CDR3 coding sequence is TGTGCCAGCTCACCGAGCGGGGGGGCAGAGACCCAGTACTTC. Translation: CASSPSGGAETQYF. The V call is TRBV18, the J call TRBJ2-5; 10 positions match TRBD2. The ends lost 3 bases at V and 4 bases at J; junction bases unmatched: 2. This CDR3 contains 14 residues. Germline V CDR1 and CDR2: KGHSH, LQKENI.

As for this clone: Other DNA sequences within the sample encode an identical CDR3. This chain links TRBV2 with TRBJ2-3, with 13 bases aligning to TRBD2. The trim removed 5 bases at V and 5 bases at J, leaving 4 bases unmatched. The CDR3 sequence is 15 residues long. The germline V gene has CDR1 SNHLY and CDR2 FYNNEI. This CDR3 is CASSPLAGGGDTQYF. The DNA for the CDR3 is TGTGCCAGCAGTCCACTAGCGGGAGGGGGAGATACGCAGTATTTT.

This chain links TRBV30 with TRBJ2-7, with TRBD1 matching 10 bases. Germline CDR1 is GTSNPN and CDR2 is SVGIG (reference sequence). The V and J ends lost 4 bases and 9 bases, in that order; junction bases with no gene match: 9. The CDR3 is 13 residues long. Here the CDR3 DNA reads TGTGCCTGGACCCACCGGGACAGGGGTCGGCAGTACTTC. The encoded protein is CAWTHRDRGRQYF.

V is TRBV9 and J is TRBJ2-1; TRBD1 matches 9 bases. V lost 3 bases to trimming and J lost 6 bases; unmatched junction nucleotides: 13. CDR3 length: 17 amino acids. Germline V CDR1 and CDR2: SGDLS, YYNGEE. The CDR3 is CASSGLGQGWVRNEQFF. CDR3 nucleotide sequence: TGTGCCAGCAGCGGCCTGGGACAGGGATGGGTACGCAATGAGCAGTTCTTC.

This clone was found a few times. V gene TRBV28 combines with J gene TRBJ1-1; D may be TRBD1 (5 bases). The CDR3 totals 14 residues. Germline V CDR1 and CDR2: MDHEN, SYDVKM. V lost 7 bases, J lost 3 bases, and 15 bases lay in between. CDR3 DNA sequence: TGTGCCAGCACCGAGACCACGGGGGACACTGAAGCTTTCTTT. Residues: CASTETTGDTEAFF.

J is TRBJ2-1 and V is TRBV18; TRBD2 is a possible D gene (5 bases). Per the germline V gene, CDR1 is KGHSH and CDR2 is LQKENI. This CDR3 contains 15 residues. The V end was cut by 2 bases, the J end by 2 bases, with 10 bases between. The CDR3 nucleotides are TGTGCCAGCTCACCAAGTAGCGAGCCCTACAATGAGCAGTTCTTC. Its translation is CASSPSSEPYNEQFF.

V and J are TRBV30 and TRBJ1-3; tentative D call: TRBD1 (6 bases). The CDR3 is made up of 14 amino acids. Trimming stripped 4 bases from V and 2 bases from J, with 12 bases between. The germline V gene encodes CDR1 GTSNPN and CDR2 SVGIG (reference sequence). CDR3 protein: CAWTPGEAGNTIYF. CDR3 bases: TGTGCCTGGACCCCAGGGGAAGCTGGAAACACCATATATTTT.

In this sample, this clone turned up a few times. CDR3 in DNA: TGTGCCACGAGCGCCAGATACGGGGGCTACGAGCAGTACTTC. Amino acids: CATSARYGGYEQYF. This rearrangement joins TRBV24-1 to TRBJ2-7; D is possibly TRBD2 (6 bases). The CDR3 is 14 residues long. With 10 bases removed from V and 3 bases from J, the gap between germline ends came to 18 bases. Germline CDR1 and CDR2: KGHDR and SFDVKD.

Only a few counts were recorded for this clone. This chain joins TRBV9 and TRBJ1-2; 8 positions agree with TRBD1. V was clipped by 3 bases and J by 4 bases; unmatched bases: 2. The length of the CDR3 is 13 residues. Germline V gene data show CDR1 as SGDLS and CDR2 as YYNGEE. Here the CDR3 reads CASSGTGTYGYTF. CDR3 bases: TGTGCCAGCAGCGGGACAGGGACCTATGGCTACACCTTC.

The genes are TRBV28 and TRBJ1-5; D is perhaps TRBD1 (5 bases). Trimming took 3 bases from V and 2 from J, leaving 11 bases between them. CDR3 size: 15 residues. Germline V gives CDR1 MDHEN, CDR2 SYDVKM. CDR3 amino acids: CASSLGGRGNQPQHF. For the CDR3, the DNA is TGTGCCAGCAGTTTGGGGGGTCGGGGCAATCAGCCCCAGCATTTT.

The chain combines TRBV19 with TRBJ1-2; no firm D call. Germline CDR1 reads LNHDA; CDR2 reads SQIVND (reference sequence). The CDR3 extends over 15 amino acids. V was shortened by 3 bases and J by 2 bases, with 13 bases between the two germline ends. CDR3 in DNA: TGTGCCAGTAGTATTCAAGCCTTTCTGAACTATGGCTACACCTTC. This translates into CASSIQAFLNYGYTF.

The CDR3 is CASSLAGQGIDTQYF. CDR3 coding DNA: TGCGCCAGCAGCTTGGCTGGACAGGGGATTGATACGCAGTATTTT. This sequence joins TRBV5-1 and TRBJ2-3, with 9 bases identical to TRBD1. V shed 0 bases, J shed 6 bases, and the junction held 5 bases outside the gene matches. The germline V gene encodes CDR1 SGHRS and CDR2 YFSETQ. This CDR3 has 15 residues.

Only one count was recorded for this clone. The V gene is TRBV10-3, the J gene TRBJ2-3, with 16 positions matching TRBD2. V shed 7 bases, J shed 2 bases, and the junction held 9 bases outside the gene matches. This CDR3 region has 18 residues. Germline V gene sequence: CDR1 ENHRY, CDR2 SYGVKD. The CDR3 is CAIKPGLAGGHPTDTQYF. Here the CDR3 DNA reads TGTGCCATCAAGCCGGGACTAGCGGGGGGGCATCCCACAGATACGCAGTATTTT.

This clone was seen a single time. V gene TRBV11-2 combines with J gene TRBJ2-5, with 14 bases identical to TRBD2. This CDR3 region has 16 residues. After removal of 5 bases from V and 5 bases from J, the junction contained 7 bases not matched to a gene. Germline lookup yields CDR1 SGHAT and CDR2 FQNNGV. CDR3 nucleotides: TGTGCCAGCAGCACCGGACTAGCGGGAGGTTGGGAGACCCAGTACTTC. Protein product: CASSTGLAGGWETQYF.

This clone has more than one count but fewer than ten. The V gene is TRBV5-1, the J gene TRBJ1-6, with a possible D match to TRBD1 (5 bases). This CDR3 region has 17 residues. Germline V gene data show CDR1 as SGHRS and CDR2 as YFSETQ. V lost 4 bases, J lost 2 bases, and 16 bases lay in between. CDR3 in amino acids: CASSKAQGGTYNSPLHF. CDR3 coding DNA: TGCGCCAGCAGCAAAGCTCAGGGAGGGACCTATAATTCACCCCTCCACTTT.

The J gene is TRBJ1-5, the V gene TRBV28; TRBD1 agrees at 10 bases. V trimming: 6 bases; J trimming: 5 bases; junction bases outside the gene matches: 7. This CDR3 contains 15 residues. The germline V gene has CDR1 MDHEN and CDR2 SYDVKM. CDR3 sequence (DNA): TGTGCCAGCAGAAGACAGGGGGCTCAGGATCAGCCCCAGCATTTT. This translates into CASRRQGAQDQPQHF. The full variable domain, its missing parts supplied by reference TRBV28 and TRBJ1-5, is DVKVTQSSRYLVKRTGEKVFLECVQDMDHENMFWYRQDPGLGLRLIYFSYDVKMKEKGDIPEGYSVSREKKERFSLILESASTNQTSMYLCASRRQGAQDQPQHFGDGTRLSIL.

V is TRBV24-1 and J is TRBJ2-1; weak D call: TRBD1 (8 bases). Germline CDR1 and CDR2: KGHDR and SFDVKD. Trimming pared 7 bases from V and 5 bases from J, leaving 14 bases between. The CDR3 loop spans 14 amino acids. CDR3 in DNA: TGTGCCACCAGAGCGGGACAGGTCAACAATGAGCAGTTCTTC. This translates into CATRAGQVNNEQFF.

V gene TRBV2 combines with J gene TRBJ2-2; TRBD2 aligns across 10 bases. CDR3 length: 16 amino acids. Germline-derived CDR1 and CDR2 are SNHLY and FYNNEI. After removal of 2 bases from V and 4 bases from J, the junction contained 4 bases not matched to a gene. The CDR3 here is CASSEQAGGFTGELFF. CDR3 DNA: TGTGCCAGCAGTGAACAAGCGGGGGGGTTCACCGGGGAGCTGTTTTTT.

The gene calls are TRBV5-6 and TRBJ2-5, with TRBD2 identical over 7 bases. CDR1 is SGHDT, CDR2 YYEEEE, per germline. The CDR3 runs 15 residues. J lost 4 bases, V lost 4 bases, and 10 bases had no gene match. In DNA form, the CDR3 reads TGTGCCAGCAGCCAAGAGCGGGGAGCTGGAGAGACCCAGTACTTC. It specifies CASSQERGAGETQYF.

This clone was observed once. The chain joins TRBV6-4 to TRBJ2-3; TRBD2 matches 9 bases. The CDR3 covers 15 residues. V was clipped by 7 bases and J by 2 bases; unmatched bases: 7. The germline V gene has CDR1 MRHNA and CDR2 SNTAGT. CDR3 sequence: CASTVSGGPTDTQYF. For the CDR3, the DNA is TGTGCCAGCACGGTCAGCGGGGGGCCCACAGATACGCAGTATTTT.

This chain uses TRBV10-1 with TRBJ2-3; maybe TRBD2 (6 bases). This CDR3 region has 15 residues. Trimming left V 0 bases short and J 5 bases short, with 12 bases between. Germline assignment: CDR1 WNHNN and CDR2 SYGVQD (reference sequence). This CDR3 is CASSESSTGVDTQYF. The DNA for the CDR3 is TGCGCCAGCAGTGAGTCTTCCACGGGGGTAGATACGCAGTATTTT.

The chain has TRBV5-4 and TRBJ2-7; no definite D call. Germline V gene sequence: CDR1 SGHNT, CDR2 YYREEE (reference sequence). With 2 bases removed from V and 0 bases from J, the gap between germline ends came to 6 bases. CDR3 length: 13 residues. CDR3 residues: CASSFPSSYEQYF. In nucleotides, the CDR3 is TGTGCCAGCAGCTTCCCTAGCTCCTACGAGCAGTACTTC.

The J gene is TRBJ1-3, the V gene TRBV6-5, with D unresolved. V was pared by 6 bases and J by 2 bases, with 11 bases between. This CDR3 has 14 residues. Per germline, CDR1 MNHEY and CDR2 SVGAGI. The CDR3 nucleotides are TGTGCCAGCAGCCGAGAAGCTCCTGGAAACACCATATATTTT. Translating gives CASSREAPGNTIYF.